A selection of T cell receptor beta chains follows, all from one sample in a study of beta chain features in type 1 diabetes. Assay used: immunoSEQ multiplex PCR; TCRdb lists only in-frame clones, some missing. The sample gives about 150,000 clones, around 8% of which show up once; approximately 0.65% is in the top ten. The sequenced sample was central memory CD4+ T cells from blood. The receptors were gathered from a man between 18 and 29 years old in good health. The CDR3 runs from the conserved cysteine through the conserved F or W. The order of the fields is V gene, J gene, D gene, clone size, CDR3 protein, CDR3 DNA. The D gene is left open where the match is weak. The size field is filled for only some rows; it gives once, few, many or a size class.

V: TRBV20-1
J: TRBJ2-7
D: -
size: few
CDR3: CSARDLQGQYF
DNA: TGCAGTGCTAGAGATCTACAGGGCCAGTACTTC

V: TRBV7-3
J: TRBJ2-3
D: -
size: -
CDR3: CASSLNGGSSTDTQYF
DNA: TGTGCCAGCAGCTTAAACGGGGGATCAAGCACAGATACGCAGTATTTT

V: TRBV20-1
J: TRBJ2-7
D: TRBD1
size: few
CDR3: CSSGTGYEQYF
DNA: TGCAGCTCCGGGACAGGTTACGAGCAGTACTTC

V: TRBV7-9
J: TRBJ2-6
D: -
size: many
CDR3: CASSSSRSGANVLTF
DNA: TGTGCCAGCAGCTCCTCTCGCTCTGGGGCCAACGTCCTGACTTTC

V: TRBV7-9
J: TRBJ1-2
D: -
size: -
CDR3: CASSPRLYGYTF
DNA: TGTGCCAGCAGCCCCCGTCTCTATGGCTACACCTTC

V: TRBV27
J: TRBJ1-6
D: TRBD1
size: -
CDR3: CASSFSTGIDSPLHF
DNA: TGTGCCAGCAGTTTTTCGACAGGGATAGACTCACCCCTCCACTTT

V: TRBV14
J: TRBJ2-5
D: -
size: many
CDR3: CASSPYSETQYF
DNA: TGTGCCAGCAGCCCCTACTCGGAGACCCAGTACTTC

V: TRBV5-4
J: TRBJ2-7
D: TRBD2
size: -
CDR3: CASNLSGRATYEQYF
DNA: TGTGCCAGCAACCTGAGCGGGAGGGCCACCTACGAGCAGTACTTC

V: TRBV7-9
J: TRBJ1-2
D: -
size: -
CDR3: CASSALDGGGYTF
DNA: TGTGCCAGCAGCGCCCTAGATGGTGGAGGCTACACCTTC

V: TRBV12-2
J: TRBJ1-4
D: -
size: -
CDR3: CASRFRSSPRTNEKLFF
DNA: TGTGCAAGTCGCTTCCGGAGTAGCCCAAGAACTAATGAAAAACTGTTTTTT

V: TRBV18
J: TRBJ1-2
D: -
size: few
CDR3: CASSQDSRTYGYTF
DNA: TGTGCCAGCTCACAGGACAGCAGAACCTATGGCTACACCTTC

V: TRBV14
J: TRBJ1-4
D: -
size: few
CDR3: CASSLGTENEKLFF
DNA: TGTGCCAGCAGCCTAGGGACTGAGAATGAAAAACTGTTTTTT

V: TRBV4-1
J: TRBJ2-1
D: TRBD2
size: -
CDR3: CASSQDLRTSKGGEQFF
DNA: TGCGCCAGCAGCCAAGATCTCCGGACTAGCAAGGGGGGTGAGCAGTTCTTC

V: TRBV30
J: TRBJ1-6
D: -
size: -
CDR3: CAWSVGGRLGDSPLHF
DNA: TGTGCCTGGAGCGTGGGGGGGAGGCTCGGGGATTCACCCCTCCACTTT

V: TRBV30
J: TRBJ2-3
D: -
size: -
CDR3: CAWRGISGTDTQYF
DNA: TGTGCCTGGAGAGGGATTAGCGGCACAGATACGCAGTATTTT

V: TRBV4-3
J: TRBJ2-7
D: -
size: -
CDR3: CASSQEFLYEQYF
DNA: TGCGCCAGCAGCCAAGAATTTCTCTACGAGCAGTACTTC

V: TRBV5-1
J: TRBJ2-7
D: -
size: -
CDR3: CASSLGNRMGREQYF
DNA: TGCGCCAGCAGCTTGGGGAACAGGATGGGGCGCGAGCAGTACTTC

V: TRBV19
J: TRBJ1-1
D: -
size: -
CDR3: CASTRSGSWTEAFF
DNA: TGTGCCAGTACCCGATCGGGGAGTTGGACTGAAGCTTTCTTT

V: TRBV18
J: TRBJ2-7
D: -
size: -
CDR3: CASSPSDSKHEQYF
DNA: TGTGCCAGCTCACCAAGCGACTCGAAGCACGAGCAGTACTTC

V: TRBV6-6
J: TRBJ2-1
D: TRBD2
size: few
CDR3: CASRYGGWDEQFF
DNA: TGTGCCAGCAGATACGGGGGGTGGGATGAGCAGTTCTTC

V: TRBV7-6
J: TRBJ2-6
D: -
size: many
CDR3: CASSSGAGANVLTF
DNA: TGTGCCAGCAGCTCAGGGGCTGGGGCCAACGTCCTGACTTTC

V: TRBV18
J: TRBJ2-3
D: -
size: -
CDR3: CASSPNPRAQGADTQYF
DNA: TGTGCCAGCTCACCAAATCCCAGGGCGCAAGGGGCAGATACGCAGTATTTT

V: TRBV30
J: TRBJ1-4
D: -
size: few
CDR3: CAWSPRGWKLFF
DNA: TGTGCCTGGAGTCCCAGGGGCTGGAAACTGTTTTTT

V: TRBV5-6
J: TRBJ2-5
D: TRBD2
size: many
CDR3: CASSLVRQRGGGETQYF
DNA: TGTGCCAGCAGCTTGGTCCGCCAGCGGGGGGGCGGAGAGACCCAGTACTTC

V: TRBV6-5
J: TRBJ1-5
D: -
size: few
CDR3: CASSYSTGGNQPQHF
DNA: TGTGCCAGCAGTTACTCAACCGGGGGCAATCAGCCCCAGCATTTT

V: TRBV29-1
J: TRBJ1-1
D: -
size: many
CDR3: CSVAQGRGEAFF
DNA: TGCAGCGTTGCACAGGGCCGTGGTGAAGCTTTCTTT

V: TRBV7-2
J: TRBJ2-1
D: -
size: many
CDR3: CASSLDRNEQFF
DNA: TGTGCCAGCAGCTTAGACAGAAATGAGCAGTTCTTC

V: TRBV2
J: TRBJ2-5
D: -
size: many
CDR3: CAQTGYPQETQYF
DNA: TGTGCCCAAACAGGGTATCCCCAAGAGACCCAGTACTTC

V: TRBV6-5
J: TRBJ2-1
D: -
size: many
CDR3: CASRGLYNEQFF
DNA: TGTGCCAGCAGGGGACTTTACAATGAGCAGTTCTTC

V: TRBV7-3
J: TRBJ1-3
D: -
size: -
CDR3: CASSLDSLGNTIYF
DNA: TGTGCCAGCAGCTTGGACAGCCTGGGGAACACCATATATTTT

V: TRBV2
J: TRBJ2-4
D: -
size: -
CDR3: CASTLAPGAKNIQYF
DNA: TGTGCCAGCACCCTAGCGCCTGGGGCCAAAAACATTCAGTACTTC

V: TRBV11-1
J: TRBJ2-3
D: TRBD1
size: few
CDR3: CASSLGRGRLTDTQYF
DNA: TGTGCCAGCAGCTTAGGCAGGGGGCGTCTCACAGATACGCAGTATTTT

V: TRBV7-2
J: TRBJ2-5
D: -
size: few
CDR3: CASSRGFQETQYF
DNA: TGTGCCAGCAGCCGCGGGTTTCAAGAGACCCAGTACTTC

V: TRBV6-4
J: TRBJ2-1
D: TRBD2
size: -
CDR3: CASSALAGAYNEQFF
DNA: TGTGCCAGCAGTGCGCTAGCGGGAGCTTACAATGAGCAGTTCTTC

V: TRBV18
J: TRBJ2-2
D: -
size: -
CDR3: CASSPDPTGTPSTGELFF
DNA: TGTGCCAGCTCACCCGATCCAACGGGAACCCCCTCCACCGGGGAGCTGTTTTTT

V: TRBV2
J: TRBJ1-5
D: TRBD1
size: -
CDR3: CASSSQGVGNQPQHF
DNA: TGTGCCAGCAGTTCCCAGGGGGTGGGCAATCAGCCCCAGCATTTT

V: TRBV6-5
J: TRBJ2-5
D: -
size: -
CDR3: CASSYSGGYQETQYF
DNA: TGTGCCAGCAGTTACTCCGGCGGGTACCAAGAGACCCAGTACTTC

V: TRBV9
J: TRBJ1-2
D: -
size: few
CDR3: CASSVVDSNYGYTF
DNA: TGTGCCAGCAGCGTAGTTGACAGTAACTATGGCTACACCTTC

V: TRBV28
J: TRBJ1-1
D: -
size: -
CDR3: CASSLWSGGGTEAFF
DNA: TGTGCCAGCAGTTTATGGTCGGGGGGAGGCACTGAAGCTTTCTTT

V: TRBV7-2
J: TRBJ1-2
D: TRBD1
size: few
CDR3: CASSLALLGQGMGYDYGYTF
DNA: TGTGCCAGCAGCTTAGCGCTGTTGGGACAGGGAATGGGCTACGACTATGGCTACACCTTC

V: TRBV10-3
J: TRBJ2-3
D: TRBD2
size: -
CDR3: CAISEFGREGPAQYF
DNA: TGTGCCATCAGTGAGTTTGGTAGGGAGGGTCCCGCGCAGTATTTT

V: TRBV6-5
J: TRBJ2-5
D: -
size: -
CDR3: CASRFRVKETQYF
DNA: TGTGCCAGCAGGTTCAGGGTGAAAGAGACCCAGTACTTC

V: TRBV4-3
J: TRBJ2-7
D: -
size: -
CDR3: CASSQDHRTDFPYEQYF
DNA: TGCGCCAGCAGCCAAGATCACAGGACAGACTTCCCCTACGAGCAGTACTTC

V: TRBV7-2
J: TRBJ2-6
D: TRBD1
size: many
CDR3: CASSLDRGNVLTF
DNA: TGTGCCAGCAGCTTAGACAGGGGCAACGTCCTGACTTTC

V: TRBV4-3
J: TRBJ2-7
D: TRBD1
size: many
CDR3: CASSEQGAGYEQYF
DNA: TGCGCCAGCAGCGAACAGGGGGCTGGGTACGAGCAGTACTTC

V: TRBV6-5
J: TRBJ2-7
D: -
size: many
CDR3: CASREQGSYEQYF
DNA: TGTGCCAGCAGGGAACAGGGATCCTACGAGCAGTACTTC

V: TRBV30
J: TRBJ2-7
D: -
size: few
CDR3: CAWSQGTREQYF
DNA: TGTGCCTGGAGCCAGGGAACTCGGGAGCAGTACTTC

V: TRBV27
J: TRBJ1-1
D: -
size: few
CDR3: CASSFGQGTSQNTEAFF
DNA: TGTGCCAGCAGTTTTGGGCAGGGGACGAGTCAGAACACTGAAGCTTTCTTT

V: TRBV6-5
J: TRBJ1-5
D: TRBD1
size: -
CDR3: CASSRDRDQPQHF
DNA: TGTGCCAGCAGTCGAGACAGGGACCAGCCCCAGCATTTT

V: TRBV4-3
J: TRBJ1-2
D: TRBD1
size: few
CDR3: CASSQTGEHGYTF
DNA: TGCGCCAGCAGCCAGACAGGGGAACATGGCTACACCTTC

V: TRBV7-9
J: TRBJ2-7
D: TRBD1
size: -
CDR3: CASSRQGAGYEQYF
DNA: TGTGCCAGCAGCAGACAGGGGGCGGGTTACGAGCAGTACTTC

V: TRBV7-2
J: TRBJ2-5
D: -
size: -
CDR3: CASGHLRETQYF
DNA: TGTGCCAGCGGACATCTCCGAGAGACCCAGTACTTC

V: TRBV19
J: TRBJ2-3
D: TRBD1
size: -
CDR3: CASRPQGASTDTQYF
DNA: TGTGCCAGTAGACCTCAGGGGGCTAGCACAGATACGCAGTATTTT

V: TRBV7-6
J: TRBJ2-7
D: -
size: few
CDR3: CASSLVGGGREQYF
DNA: TGTGCCAGCAGCTTAGTCGGCGGTGGGAGGGAGCAGTACTTC

V: TRBV7-9
J: TRBJ1-2
D: -
size: few
CDR3: CATHLGWDNNYGYTF
DNA: TGTGCCACCCACCTAGGGTGGGACAATAACTATGGCTACACCTTC

V: TRBV9
J: TRBJ2-1
D: -
size: few
CDR3: CASSPRHGSTDEQFF
DNA: TGTGCCAGCAGCCCGCGTCACGGGAGCACGGATGAGCAGTTCTTC